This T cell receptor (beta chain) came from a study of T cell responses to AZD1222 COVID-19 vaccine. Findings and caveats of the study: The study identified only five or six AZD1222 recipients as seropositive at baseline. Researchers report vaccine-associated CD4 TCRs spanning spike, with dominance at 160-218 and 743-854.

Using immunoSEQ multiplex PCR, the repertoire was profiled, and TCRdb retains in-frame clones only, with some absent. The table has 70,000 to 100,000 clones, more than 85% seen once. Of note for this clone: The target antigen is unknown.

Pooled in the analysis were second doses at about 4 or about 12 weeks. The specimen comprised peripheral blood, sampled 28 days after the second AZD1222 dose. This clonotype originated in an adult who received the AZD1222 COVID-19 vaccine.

The CDR3 DNA reads as TGTGCCAGCAGCGGCCGGGGACAGGGGGCGCCCGGCGGGGAGCTGTTTTTT. Amino acid sequence: CASSGRGQGAPGGELFF. The J gene is TRBJ2-2, the V gene TRBV9, with 12 bases lining up with TRBD1. Germline V lookup: CDR1 SGDLS, CDR2 YYNGEE. This CDR3 has 17 residues. The ends lost 3 bases at V and 7 bases at J; junction bases unmatched: 10.